The 22 T cell receptor beta chains below were found in one sample sequenced in a study of blood T cells in healthy people across ages. A second PCR of roughly 7 to 11 cycles used a sample-barcoded 5' primer and a J-beta primer mix. TCRdb passed the 5' RACE reads through MiXCR, listing each CDR3 protein once. Among 600,000 to 850,000 distinct CDR3 sequences, more than 40% were seen once, and the ten largest hold more than 20%. Input material: blood. All receptors come from a woman aged 55 to 70 in good health.

This sequence joins TRBV5-1 and TRBJ2-7; 7 nucleotides line up with TRBD1. This CDR3 comprises 14 residues. The V gene end was trimmed by 4 bases and the J gene end by 5 bases; junction bases not matched to a gene: 9. CDR1 and CDR2 from the germline V gene are SGHRS and YFSETQ. CDR3 loop: CASSVKTGSNEQYF. The CDR3 DNA follows: TGCGCCAGCAGCGTGAAGACAGGGAGCAACGAGCAGTACTTC.

J is TRBJ2-2 and V is TRBV10-3; a weak D match, TRBD2 (6 bases). The V and J ends lost 2 bases and 0 bases respectively, with 16 bases between them. The CDR3 runs to 18 residues. In germline, CDR1 is ENHRY, CDR2 SYGVKD. The CDR3 loop reads CAISENLSGKPNTGELFF. The DNA for the CDR3 is TGTGCCATCAGTGAGAACCTTAGCGGAAAGCCGAACACCGGGGAGCTGTTTTTT.

The V gene is TRBV7-2, the J gene TRBJ1-6; 7 bases agree with TRBD1. Germline values: CDR1 SGHTA, CDR2 FQGNSA. V trimming: 5 bases; J trimming: 15 bases; junction bases outside the gene matches: 7. The CDR3 runs 12 residues. CDR3 protein: CASSPQGQSLHF. The CDR3 region has the DNA TGTGCCAGCAGCCCCCAGGGACAGAGCCTCCACTTT.

The chain employs TRBV20-1 and TRBJ2-2; no reliable D call. This CDR3 has 12 amino acids. Germline V gene sequence: CDR1 DFQATT, CDR2 SNEGSKA (reference sequence). CDR3 loop: CNTERNTGELFF. In DNA, the CDR3 is TGCAATACTGAGCGGAACACCGGGGAGCTGTTTTTT.

This clonotype appeared a few times. This rearrangement joins TRBV14 to TRBJ2-1, with 7 bases matching TRBD1. There are 15 residues in the CDR3. Germline V CDR1 and CDR2: SGHDN, FVKESK. J gave up 6 bases and V 4 bases, and 9 bases lay outside the gene matches. Here the CDR3 reads CASSPGHPGGNEQFF. The CDR3 DNA reads as TGTGCCAGCAGCCCGGGCCATCCAGGGGGCAATGAGCAGTTCTTC.

The genes are TRBV10-3 and TRBJ1-1, with no clear D. V lost 7 bases to trimming and J lost 5 bases, with 8 bases between them. CDR1 ENHRY and CDR2 SYGVKD come from the germline V gene. The CDR3 totals 11 residues. The CDR3 DNA sequence: TGTGCCATCAACGACGGTACTGAAGCTTTCTTT. Residues: CAINDGTEAFF.

This clonotype occurred a few times. The chain uses TRBV20-1 and TRBJ2-3; 10 nucleotides match TRBD1. The V gene's germline CDR1 is DFQATT and CDR2 SNEGSKA (reference sequence). The CDR3 is 17 residues long. The J segment lost 1 base and the V segment lost 0 bases, leaving 7 bases of the junction unmatched. CDR3 protein: CSAREPTGTGGTDTQYF. DNA for the CDR3: TGCAGTGCTAGAGAGCCGACCGGGACAGGGGGCACAGATACGCAGTATTTT.

The gene calls are TRBV20-1 and TRBJ2-3, with 8 bases lining up with TRBD2. Germline V lookup: CDR1 DFQATT, CDR2 SNEGSKA (reference sequence). With 3 bases clipped from V and 4 bases from J, the junction kept 9 bases outside the gene matches. The CDR3 contains 15 residues. DNA of the CDR3: TGCAGTGCTAGCGCTAGCGGGTTACACTCAGATACGCAGTATTTT. Its translation is CSASASGLHSDTQYF.

V gene TRBV12-3 or TRBV12-4 combines with J gene TRBJ2-5, with 13 bases aligning to TRBD2. The CDR3 consists of 15 residues. V was pared by 4 bases and J by 12 bases, with 11 bases of the junction left unmatched. The DNA for the CDR3 is TGTGCCAGCAGTTCTAGACTAGCGGGGGGCCCCCCGGAGTACTTC. Encoded protein: CASSSRLAGGPPEYF.

This clonotype appeared a few times. The V and J genes are TRBV6-2 or TRBV6-3 and TRBJ2-1; D not resolved. The V gene lost 5 bases and the J gene lost 4 bases, with 15 bases spanning the gap. This CDR3 comprises 15 residues. The germline V gene encodes CDR1 MNHEY and CDR2 SVGEGT. CDR3 in DNA: TGTGCCAGCAGTCCAAGAGACGGCGTATACAATGAGCAGTTCTTC. Translation gives CASSPRDGVYNEQFF.

This clonotype was recorded a few times. The chain carries TRBV7-9 and TRBJ2-3; the match to TRBD2 covers 7 bases. Germline values: CDR1 SEHNR, CDR2 FQNEAQ (reference sequence). CDR3 length: 15 residues. V gave up 5 bases and J gave up 0 bases; unmatched junction bases: 5. CDR3 nucleotide sequence: TGTGCCAGCAGCCCACTAGCGCCCAGCACAGATACGCAGTATTTT. Translating it yields CASSPLAPSTDTQYF.

This chain uses TRBV7-2 with TRBJ2-1; 7 bases map to TRBD1. Germline values: CDR1 SGHTA, CDR2 FQGNSA. The ends lost 8 bases at V and 15 bases at J; junction bases unmatched: 13. The CDR3 consists of 12 residues. For the CDR3, the DNA is TGTGCCAGCGGCCCTTCCGGACAGGACGTGTTCTTC. Translation gives CASGPSGQDVFF.

This clonotype was counted between two and nine times. The chain is built from TRBV20-1 and TRBJ2-1, with D perhaps given as TRBD1 or TRBD2 (6 bases each). The CDR3 has 16 residues. V lost 0 bases, J lost 4 bases, and 16 bases lay in between. CDR1 is DFQATT and CDR2 is SNEGSKA in the germline V gene (reference sequence). This CDR3 is CSARDEGRGPYNEQFF. For the CDR3, the DNA is TGCAGTGCTAGAGATGAGGGACGGGGGCCATACAATGAGCAGTTCTTC.

The genes are TRBV6-5 and TRBJ1-6; D perhaps matches TRBD1 (6 bases). Germline V gene sequence: CDR1 MNHEY, CDR2 SVGAGI. CDR3 length: 15 residues. V lost 0 bases and J lost 6, with 9 bases in between. CDR3 sequence: CASSYSTGSNSPLHF. The DNA for the CDR3 is TGTGCCAGCAGTTACTCGACAGGATCTAATTCACCCCTCCACTTT.

This clonotype was detected many times. V and J are TRBV24-1 and TRBJ2-1; 8 positions match TRBD2. In germline, CDR1 is KGHDR, CDR2 SFDVKD. This CDR3 has 15 residues. Trimming cost V 6 bases and J 7 bases; bases outside gene matches: 10. In nucleotides, the CDR3 is TGTGCCACCAGTTTCGGGGGGGCGCAGGGGAATGAGCAGTTCTTC. The encoded protein is CATSFGGAQGNEQFF.

The chain couples TRBV7-2 to TRBJ2-5, with D maybe TRBD2 (6 bases). The CDR3 is made up of 14 amino acids. The germline gives CDR1 SGHTA, CDR2 FQGNSA. With 6 bases removed from V and 4 bases from J, the gap between germline ends came to 15 bases. DNA for the CDR3: TGTGCCAGCAGGCCCCGAACGGGGGTAGAGACCCAGTACTTC. This codes for CASRPRTGVETQYF.

V is TRBV6-6 and J is TRBJ2-7; D is possibly TRBD1 (5 bases). With 2 bases removed from V and 3 bases from J, the gap between germline ends came to 11 bases. CDR3 length: 14 residues. In germline, CDR1 is MNHNY, CDR2 SVGAGI (reference sequence). Written as DNA, the CDR3 is TGTGCCAGCAGTTACAACCCCAGGGACTACGAGCAGTACTTC. Encoded protein: CASSYNPRDYEQYF.

V gene TRBV29-1 combines with J gene TRBJ1-2; D may be TRBD1 (5 bases). The CDR3 is 14 residues long. Between the trimmed V and J ends, which lost 1 base and 8 bases, there was a span of 17 bases. Germline V lookup: CDR1 SQVTM, CDR2 ANQGSEA. CDR3 amino acids: CSVEGPARQGGYTF. CDR3 bases: TGCAGCGTTGAAGGACCGGCCCGGCAGGGAGGCTACACCTTC.

This clonotype occurred many times. The gene calls are TRBV6-5 and TRBJ1-1, with TRBD1 matching over 11 bases. The germline V gene has CDR1 MNHEY and CDR2 SVGAGI. This CDR3 has 16 amino acids. V was clipped by 2 bases and J by 4 bases; unmatched bases: 6. The CDR3 region is CASSYGQGAGGTEAFF. The CDR3 DNA sequence: TGTGCCAGCAGTTACGGACAGGGGGCTGGGGGCACTGAAGCTTTCTTT.

This clonotype has only a few counts. CDR3 coding DNA: TGCAGCGGTCAGCCGGGGACAGGGTCTGGTGAGCAGTTCTTC. Translating it yields CSGQPGTGSGEQFF. V usage is TRBV29-1 and J usage is TRBJ2-1; 9 bases align to TRBD1. Germline V gene sequence: CDR1 SQVTM, CDR2 ANQGSEA. This CDR3 region has 14 residues. Trimming removed 7 bases from V and 9 bases from J; junction bases left unmatched: 13.

There are many counts of this clonotype. The chain uses TRBV4-3 and TRBJ2-4, with a weak D call TRBD2 (6 bases). This CDR3 is built from 16 residues. Germline lookup yields CDR1 LGHNA and CDR2 YSLEER. The ends were cut back, 0 bases at V and 11 bases at J, with 20 bases in the middle. For the CDR3, the DNA is TGCGCCAGCAGCCAAGAACGAGCGGGCCGGCGAGTTGTTCAGTACTTC. Translating gives CASSQERAGRRVVQYF.

The chain combines TRBV28 with TRBJ2-7; 8 nucleotides line up with TRBD1. CDR1 is MDHEN, CDR2 SYDVKM, per germline. Trimming at V came to 6 bases and at J to 2 bases, leaving 12 bases not matched to a gene. The length of the CDR3 is 16 residues. The CDR3 loop reads CASRTHDRGYTYEQYF. CDR3 nucleotides: TGTGCCAGCAGAACTCACGACAGGGGATACACCTACGAGCAGTACTTC.